A single sample gave rise to the 5 T cell receptor beta chains below, sequenced in a study of blood T cell repertoires in COVID-19. This table comes from immunoSEQ multiplex PCR, and its TCRdb copy is limited to in-frame clones, with some not included. The data contain about 120,000 clones, roughly 84% of them singletons. The specimen sequenced was peripheral blood. Receptor source: a man between 60 and 70 years old with acute or convalescent COVID-19.

The chain combines TRBV27 with TRBJ1-2; 10 nucleotides align to TRBD1. The CDR3 is 15 residues long. The V gene end was trimmed by 0 bases and the J gene end by 13 bases; junction bases not matched to a gene: 11. CDR1 is MNHEY, CDR2 SMNVEV, per germline (reference sequence). The CDR3 sequence: CASSLSIGGQGFVTF. DNA for the CDR3: TGTGCCAGCAGTTTATCGATAGGGGGACAGGGGTTTGTCACCTTC.

This clone occurred once. The chain joins TRBV4-3 to TRBJ1-2; a possible D gene is TRBD1 (6 bases). Per the germline V gene, CDR1 is LGHNA and CDR2 is YSLEER. The CDR3 covers 19 residues. Trimming pared 0 bases from V and 2 bases from J, leaving 22 bases between. In DNA, the CDR3 is TGCGCCAGCAGCCAAGATTATGGGGGCCTAACCCGGGGCAACTATGGCTACACCTTC. Translated, it gives CASSQDYGGLTRGNYGYTF.

The chain uses TRBV6-1 and TRBJ1-3; 7 bases are shared with TRBD1. Germline values: CDR1 MNHNS, CDR2 SASEGT. Losses at the gene ends were 2 bases for V and 1 base for J; bases not matched to a gene: 5. The CDR3 length is 16 residues. CDR3 protein: CASSELGGLSGNTIYF. The CDR3 bases are TGTGCCAGCAGTGAATTAGGGGGCCTGTCTGGAAACACCATATATTTT.

The chain joins TRBV4-1 to TRBJ2-3, with 11 bases matching TRBD2. This CDR3 spans 18 amino acids. The V segment lost 0 bases and the J segment 6 bases; nucleotides outside the gene matches: 11. Looked up from germline, CDR1 is MGHRA and CDR2 is YSYEKL. CDR3 in DNA: TGCGCCAGCAGCCAAGAAGGGGGGCTAGCGGGAGGTCGGGATACGCAGTATTTT. Encoded protein: CASSQEGGLAGGRDTQYF.

This clone was counted between two and nine times. This sequence joins TRBV27 and TRBJ2-2; 10 nucleotides match TRBD1. The V and J ends lost 3 bases and 6 bases, in that order; junction bases with no gene match: 7. CDR1 MNHEY and CDR2 SMNVEV come from the germline V gene (reference sequence). There are 16 residues in the CDR3. CDR3 in DNA: TGTGCCAGCAGTTTTGACAGGGGGCTTATGGCCGGGGAGCTGTTTTTT. Amino acids: CASSFDRGLMAGELFF.